This T cell receptor beta chain was identified in a study of cytomegalovirus exposure and HLA in healthy donors. The wider study: The early release's HLA-typed donors yielded approximately 82 million unique TCRs.

Study outcomes and limitations: Judged likely to be a sequencing artifact was a cluster of highly shared sequence variants. For most TCR beta V segments, an earlier analysis put the productive rate at about 90% or about 30% of the time. Researchers reported in a later analysis that a missense DCLRE1C variant was tied to TCR beta V- and J-gene trimming.

Comment on this clone: What it binds is unknown.

The PCR ran on 60 Vbeta and 13 Jbeta primers. Generated by immunoSEQ multiplex PCR, the TCRdb table keeps only in-frame clones and is missing some. The repertoire consists of 200,000 or so clones, with approximately 80% occurring once and the leading ten covering roughly 0.66%. Germline assignment: CDR1 SGHTA and CDR2 FQGNSA. The CDR3 extends over 16 amino acids. V was pared by 6 bases and J by 3 bases, with 7 bases of the junction left unmatched. J is TRBJ2-1 and V is TRBV7-2; 11 bases map to TRBD2. This TCR came from a boy aged 2 to 10 in good health and CMV-seronegative. The specimen sequenced was PBMCs. The CDR3 protein is CASRAIAGGSYNEQFF. The DNA of the CDR3 is TGTGCCAGCAGAGCGATAGCGGGAGGGAGCTACAATGAGCAGTTCTTC.